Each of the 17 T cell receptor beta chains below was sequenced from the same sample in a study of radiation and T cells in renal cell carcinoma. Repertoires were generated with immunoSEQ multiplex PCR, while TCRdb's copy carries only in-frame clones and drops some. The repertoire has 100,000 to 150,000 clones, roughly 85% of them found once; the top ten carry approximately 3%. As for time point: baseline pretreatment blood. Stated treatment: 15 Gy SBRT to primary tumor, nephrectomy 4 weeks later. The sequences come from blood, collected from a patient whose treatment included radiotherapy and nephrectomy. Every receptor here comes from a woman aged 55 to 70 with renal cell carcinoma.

The CDR3: CASRDQTGATRGNEQFF. The DNA of the CDR3 is TGTGCCAGCAGAGATCAGACAGGGGCCACACGGGGCAATGAGCAGTTCTTC. The chain joins TRBV5-4 to TRBJ2-1; 8 positions match TRBD1. Germline V gives CDR1 SGHNT, CDR2 YYREEE (reference sequence). V was pared by 5 bases and J by 6 bases, with 16 bases of the junction left unmatched. CDR3 length: 17 amino acids.

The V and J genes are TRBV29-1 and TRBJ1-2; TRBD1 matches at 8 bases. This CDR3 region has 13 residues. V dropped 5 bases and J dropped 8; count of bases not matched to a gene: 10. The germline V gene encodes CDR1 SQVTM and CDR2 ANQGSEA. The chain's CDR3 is CSVITQGEVGYTF. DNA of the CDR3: TGCAGCGTTATAACACAGGGGGAGGTCGGCTACACCTTC.

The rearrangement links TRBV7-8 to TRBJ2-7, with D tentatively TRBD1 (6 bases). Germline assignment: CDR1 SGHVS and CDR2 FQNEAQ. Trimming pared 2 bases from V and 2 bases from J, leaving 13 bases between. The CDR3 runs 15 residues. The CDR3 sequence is CASSLTSTGPYEQYF. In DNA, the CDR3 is TGTGCCAGCAGCTTAACGTCGACAGGTCCCTACGAGCAGTACTTC.

CDR3 sequence (DNA): TGTGCCAGCTCACCTAACGAAATGAACACTGAAGCTTTCTTT. This translates into CASSPNEMNTEAFF. The chain couples TRBV18 to TRBJ1-1; D call uncertain. V was trimmed by 3 bases and J by 0 bases, leaving 8 bases between them. Germline loops: CDR1 KGHSH, CDR2 LQKENI. This CDR3 is built from 14 residues.

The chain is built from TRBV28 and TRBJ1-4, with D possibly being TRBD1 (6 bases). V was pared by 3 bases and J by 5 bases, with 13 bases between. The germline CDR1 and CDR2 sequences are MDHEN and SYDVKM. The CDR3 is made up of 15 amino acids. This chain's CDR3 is CASSLSGHQNEKLFF. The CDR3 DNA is TGTGCCAGCAGTTTGTCGGGACACCAAAATGAAAAACTGTTTTTT.

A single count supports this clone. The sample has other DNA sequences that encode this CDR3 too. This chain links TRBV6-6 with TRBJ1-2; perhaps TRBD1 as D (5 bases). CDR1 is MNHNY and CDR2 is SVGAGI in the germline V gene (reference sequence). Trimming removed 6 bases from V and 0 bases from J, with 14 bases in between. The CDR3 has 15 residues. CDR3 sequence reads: CASSYGAATNYGYTF. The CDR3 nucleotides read TGTGCCAGCAGCTACGGGGCCGCGACTAACTATGGCTACACCTTC.

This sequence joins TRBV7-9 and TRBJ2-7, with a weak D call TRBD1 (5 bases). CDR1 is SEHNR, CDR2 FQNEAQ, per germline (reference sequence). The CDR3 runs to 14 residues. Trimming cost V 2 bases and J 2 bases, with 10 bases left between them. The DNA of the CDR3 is TGTGCCAGCAGCTTATTACAGGAACCCTACGAGCAGTACTTC. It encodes CASSLLQEPYEQYF.

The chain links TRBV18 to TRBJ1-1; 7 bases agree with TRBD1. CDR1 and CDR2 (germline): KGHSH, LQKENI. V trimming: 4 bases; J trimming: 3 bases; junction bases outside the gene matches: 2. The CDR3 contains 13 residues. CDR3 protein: CASSLGTDTEAFF. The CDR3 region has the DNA TGTGCCAGCTCACTCGGGACAGACACTGAAGCTTTCTTT.

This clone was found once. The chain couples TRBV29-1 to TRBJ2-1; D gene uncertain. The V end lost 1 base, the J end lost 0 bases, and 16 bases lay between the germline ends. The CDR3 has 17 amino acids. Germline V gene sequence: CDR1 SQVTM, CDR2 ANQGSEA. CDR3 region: CSVEAFRPQSSYNEQFF. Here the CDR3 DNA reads TGCAGCGTTGAAGCTTTCCGCCCTCAGAGCTCCTACAATGAGCAGTTCTTC.

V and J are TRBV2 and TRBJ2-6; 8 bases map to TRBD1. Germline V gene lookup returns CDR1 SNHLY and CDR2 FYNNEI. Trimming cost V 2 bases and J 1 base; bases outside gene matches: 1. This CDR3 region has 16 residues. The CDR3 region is CASSEQGASGANVLTF. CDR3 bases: TGTGCCAGCAGTGAACAGGGGGCGTCTGGGGCCAACGTCCTGACTTTC.

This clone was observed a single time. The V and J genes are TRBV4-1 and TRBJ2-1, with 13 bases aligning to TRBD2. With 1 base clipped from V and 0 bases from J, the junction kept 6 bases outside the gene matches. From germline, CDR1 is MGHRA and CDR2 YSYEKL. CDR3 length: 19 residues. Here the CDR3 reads CASSQGGTSGAPSYNEQFF. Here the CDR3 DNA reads TGCGCCAGCAGCCAAGGCGGGACTAGCGGGGCCCCCTCCTACAATGAGCAGTTCTTC.

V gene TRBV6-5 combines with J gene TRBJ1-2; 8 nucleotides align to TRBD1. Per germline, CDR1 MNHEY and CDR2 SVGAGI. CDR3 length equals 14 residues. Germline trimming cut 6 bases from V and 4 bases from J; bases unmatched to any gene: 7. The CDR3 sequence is CASRQTGQGYGYTF. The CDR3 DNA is TGTGCCAGCAGACAAACCGGACAGGGCTATGGCTACACCTTC.

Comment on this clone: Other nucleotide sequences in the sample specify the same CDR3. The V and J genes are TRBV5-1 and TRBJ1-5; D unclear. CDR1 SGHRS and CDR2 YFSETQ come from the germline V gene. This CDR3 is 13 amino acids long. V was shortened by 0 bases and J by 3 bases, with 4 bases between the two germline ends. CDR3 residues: CASSLGSNQPQHF. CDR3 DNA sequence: TGCGCCAGCAGCTTGGGGTCCAATCAGCCCCAGCATTTT.

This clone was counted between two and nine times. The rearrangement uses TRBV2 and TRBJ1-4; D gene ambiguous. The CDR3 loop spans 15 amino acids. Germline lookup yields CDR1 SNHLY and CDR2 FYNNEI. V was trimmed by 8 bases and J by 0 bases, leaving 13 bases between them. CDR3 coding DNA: TGTGCCAGCCGGTCGAGAAGATCAACTAATGAAAAACTGTTTTTT. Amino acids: CASRSRRSTNEKLFF.

The CDR3 protein is CASSATGEANTETQYF. CDR3 coding DNA: TGTGCCAGCAGCGCGACAGGGGAGGCGAATACGGAGACCCAGTACTTC. This chain links TRBV7-2 with TRBJ2-5; 8 bases fit TRBD1. Unmatched junction bases numbered 13, after V lost 5 bases and J lost 5 bases. The CDR3 is made up of 16 amino acids. Germline V gives CDR1 SGHTA, CDR2 FQGNSA.

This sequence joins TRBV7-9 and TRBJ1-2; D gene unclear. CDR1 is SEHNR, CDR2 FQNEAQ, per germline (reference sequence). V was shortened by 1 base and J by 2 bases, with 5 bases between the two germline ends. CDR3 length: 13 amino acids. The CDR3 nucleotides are TGTGCCAGCAGCTTAGAAGGGAACTATGGCTACACCTTC. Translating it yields CASSLEGNYGYTF. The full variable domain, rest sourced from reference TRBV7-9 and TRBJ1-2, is DTGVSQNPRHKITKRGQNVTFRCDPISEHNRLYWYRQTLGQGPEFLTYFQNEAQLEKSRLLSDRFSAERPKGSFSTLEIQRTEQGDSAMYLCASSLEGNYGYTFGSGTRLTVV.

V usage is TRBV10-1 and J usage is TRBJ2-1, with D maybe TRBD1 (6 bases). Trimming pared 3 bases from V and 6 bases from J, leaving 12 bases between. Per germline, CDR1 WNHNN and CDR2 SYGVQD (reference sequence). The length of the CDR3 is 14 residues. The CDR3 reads CASSEQRTVNEQFF. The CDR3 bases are TGCGCCAGCAGTGAACAAAGGACAGTCAATGAGCAGTTCTTC.